This is a list of T cell receptor beta chains from one sample in a study of OX40 agonist ivuxolimab in advanced cancers. Sequencing was performed with immunoSEQ multiplex PCR; in TCRdb, only in-frame clones are kept and a portion is missing. The sample lists 70,000 to 95,000 clones, around 90% occurring once. Sequencing was performed on CD4+ or CD8+ T cells sorted from blood, taken in a trial of the OX40 agonist ivuxolimab. Every receptor here comes from an adult with an advanced solid tumor such as melanoma, head and neck, liver or kidney cancer. Each CDR3 is given with its conserved first and last residue. A D gene is named only where the DNA matches it firmly. Only part of the rows carry a size: once, few, many, or a class if the clone is expanded.

cdr3_nt	cdr3_aa	d_call	v_call	j_call	clone_size
TGTGCCAGCAGTTGGAGGGACAGCCAGAATGAAAAACTGTTTTTT	CASSWRDSQNEKLFF	TRBD1	TRBV6-5	TRBJ1-4	.
TGTGCCAGCAGCTTAGCTGGTTACTACGAGCAGTACTTC	CASSLAGYYEQYF	.	TRBV7-9	TRBJ2-7	.
TGTGCCAGCAGGGAAACAGTGTCCCGTCAGCCCCAGCATTTT	CASRETVSRQPQHF	.	TRBV2	TRBJ1-5	few
TGTGCCAGCAGCTACGGACAGGGTTACAATGAGCAGTTCTTC	CASSYGQGYNEQFF	TRBD1	TRBV14	TRBJ2-1	.
TGCGCCAGCAGCTTGGCAGGGGGCAATCAGCCCCAGCATTTT	CASSLAGGNQPQHF	.	TRBV5-1	TRBJ1-5	.
TGCGCCAGCAGCCCCACCCCTCTAGCGGGAGCAGGTTACGAGCAGTACTTC	CASSPTPLAGAGYEQYF	TRBD2	TRBV5-1	TRBJ2-7	once
TGTGCCAGCAGCCCGACTTCCGGGACAGGGAGCGCTTTCTTT	CASSPTSGTGSAFF	TRBD1	TRBV11-2	TRBJ1-1	.
TGTGCCATCAGACACAGGGAGGACTTGAACACTGAAGCTTTCTTT	CAIRHREDLNTEAFF	.	TRBV10-3	TRBJ1-1	.
TGTGCCAGCAGCGCCCGCTCCTACAATGAGCAGTTCTTC	CASSARSYNEQFF	.	TRBV11-2	TRBJ2-1	.
TGTGCCAGCAGTTTCACGGGTGATACGGGCAATCAGCCCCAGCATTTT	CASSFTGDTGNQPQHF	.	TRBV27	TRBJ1-5	.
TGTGCCAGCAGCTCCCCCAGGGAGAGCTCCTACGAGCAGTACTTC	CASSSPRESSYEQYF	.	TRBV7-9	TRBJ2-7	.
TGTGCCAGCAGCCAAGGACTAGCGGGAGGGCCGAACTCCTACGAGCAGTACTTC	CASSQGLAGGPNSYEQYF	TRBD2	TRBV4-2	TRBJ2-7	.
TGTGCCAGCAGCCCCCCCCTAGCGGGAGAGGGCAATGAGCAGTTCTTC	CASSPPLAGEGNEQFF	TRBD2	TRBV11-2	TRBJ2-1	.
TGTGCCAGCAGCAGAGCGGGTACCCGCCCTAGCACAGATACGCAGTATTTT	CASSRAGTRPSTDTQYF	.	TRBV21-1	TRBJ2-3	.
TGTGCCAGCAGCCCTGGCAGGGTCTACTACAATGAGCAGTTCTTC	CASSPGRVYYNEQFF	.	TRBV7-2	TRBJ2-1	.
TGTGCCAGCAGGGGGACTAGCACAGATACGCAGTATTTT	CASRGTSTDTQYF	.	TRBV6-1	TRBJ2-3	.
TGCAGTTTCGGGGCCTACAATGAGCAGTTCTTC	CSFGAYNEQFF	.	TRBV20-1	TRBJ2-1	few
TGCGCCAGCAGCTTGGAAGGACTAGACTCCTACAATGAGCAGTTCTTC	CASSLEGLDSYNEQFF	TRBD2	TRBV5-1	TRBJ2-1	.
TGTGCCACCAGCAGGGCGACTAATGAAAAACTGTTTTTT	CATSRATNEKLFF	.	TRBV15	TRBJ1-4	.
TGTGCCAGCAGCAGGGAGCTCCAAGAGACCCAGTACTTC	CASSRELQETQYF	.	TRBV2	TRBJ2-5	once
TGTGCCAGCACCCTGGGACGGGTCACAGATACGCAGTATTTT	CASTLGRVTDTQYF	.	TRBV2	TRBJ2-3	once
TGTGCCAGCAGTTCCCCCGCCAGGGGGCTAGACTATGGCTACACCTTC	CASSSPARGLDYGYTF	TRBD1	TRBV6-5	TRBJ1-2	.
TGTGCCAGCTCACCGCGGGACGGACACACCGGGGAGCTGTTTTTT	CASSPRDGHTGELFF	.	TRBV18	TRBJ2-2	.
TGTGCCATCAGACAGGGGACAAGCTCCTACAATGAGCAGTTCTTC	CAIRQGTSSYNEQFF	TRBD1	TRBV10-3	TRBJ2-1	once
TGTGCCAGCAGGGGACGCTTTGGCTACACCTTC	CASRGRFGYTF	.	TRBV9	TRBJ1-2	.
TGTGCCAGCAGGCCCACGGGCCAGGGACCCTACGAGCAGTACTTC	CASRPTGQGPYEQYF	.	TRBV28	TRBJ2-7	.
TGTGCCAGCTCACCCGGACAGGGTAACCTCGCTAACTATGGCTACACCTTC	CASSPGQGNLANYGYTF	TRBD1	TRBV18	TRBJ1-2	.
TGTGCCAGCAGCCCCACCAGACGGCAGACTCAAGAGACCCAGTACTTC	CASSPTRRQTQETQYF	.	TRBV14	TRBJ2-5	.
TGTGCCATCAACTCCGGGTCCCTCCGTTCGGCCCAGTACTTC	CAINSGSLRSAQYF	.	TRBV10-3	TRBJ2-5	.
TGTGCCAGCAGTGAGACGGGGGTGGACTACGAGCAGTACTTC	CASSETGVDYEQYF	.	TRBV6-1	TRBJ2-7	.
TGTGCCAGCAGCTTAGCGGGAGCGGAGACCCAGTACTTC	CASSLAGAETQYF	.	TRBV11-2	TRBJ2-5	.
TGTGCCAGTATGGGTCAAGGGGTCTACGAGCAGTACTTC	CASMGQGVYEQYF	.	TRBV19	TRBJ2-7	.
TGCGCCAGCAGCCAAGATGGCAGGCTGATTCAAGAGACCCAGTACTTC	CASSQDGRLIQETQYF	.	TRBV4-1	TRBJ2-5	.
TGTGCCAGCAGTTCCACAGGTTACACTGAAGCTTTCTTT	CASSSTGYTEAFF	.	TRBV27	TRBJ1-1	.
TGTGCCAGCAGCTCATCAGAAGGACAGGGCTATGAGCAGTTCTTC	CASSSSEGQGYEQFF	TRBD1	TRBV7-2	TRBJ2-1	.
TGTGCCAGCAGCCAAGTTAGGGCTAGCGGGAGGATCTACGAGCAGTACTTC	CASSQVRASGRIYEQYF	TRBD2	TRBV4-2	TRBJ2-7	.
TGTGCCAGCAGTGGGGTTAGTACAGATACGCAGTATTTT	CASSGVSTDTQYF	.	TRBV28	TRBJ2-3	.
TGTGCCAGTAGTCTTGGACAGGCTGGCCCTGAAGCTTTCTTT	CASSLGQAGPEAFF	TRBD1	TRBV19	TRBJ1-1	.
TGTGCCAGCAGTTACCGAGGGCAGGGTGACATTCAGTACTTC	CASSYRGQGDIQYF	.	TRBV6-5	TRBJ2-4	.
TGTGCCAGTAGTTTCCAGGGGGCCTATGGCTACACCTTC	CASSFQGAYGYTF	TRBD1	TRBV19	TRBJ1-2	.
TGCGCCAGCAGCAGATCCGGGACAGGGACCTACGAGCAGTACTTC	CASSRSGTGTYEQYF	TRBD1	TRBV5-1	TRBJ2-7	.
TGTGCCATCAGTGGAACAGGGGTCTATGGCTACACCTTC	CAISGTGVYGYTF	TRBD1	TRBV10-3	TRBJ1-2	.
TGTGCCAGCAGAGACGAAGGGGGAAGCGAAAAACTGTTTTTT	CASRDEGGSEKLFF	.	TRBV27	TRBJ1-4	.
TGTGCCAGCAGCCCTGGACAGGGGTTCACTGAAGCTTTCTTT	CASSPGQGFTEAFF	TRBD1	TRBV9	TRBJ1-1	.
TGCGCCAGCAGCTTATTGACAGCTGACAATGAGCAGTTCTTC	CASSLLTADNEQFF	.	TRBV5-1	TRBJ2-1	.